This entry lists 26 T cell receptor beta chains sequenced from one sample in a study of regulatory T cells in long-lasting Graves disease. iRepertoire HTBI primers and Arm-PCR of CDR3 regions built TCR beta libraries. TCRdb reprocessed the multiplex PCR reads with MiXCR, giving one entry per CDR3 protein. This table holds some 220,000 distinct CDR3 sequences, roughly 19% found once. The time point: newly diagnosed GD, antithyroid drugs for less than 3 months. The TCR library was made from RNA extracted from PBMCs. The data were also submitted as part of a second study, on T cells in Graves' hyperthyroidism and ophthalmopathy.

Source: peripheral blood mononuclear cells (PBMCs), taken at new diagnosis, from a patient treated with antithyroid drugs. The origin of the receptors is a woman aged 25-40 years with Graves disease.

The table lists this clonotype with many counts. V gene TRBV7-9 combines with J gene TRBJ1-5; the D gene is possibly TRBD1 (5 bases). Germline CDR1 reads SEHNR; CDR2 reads FQNEAQ (reference sequence). V lost 1 base to trimming and J lost 4 bases, with 14 bases between them. This CDR3 contains 16 residues. CDR3: CASSLGIGGKNQPQHF. The CDR3 DNA follows: TGTGCCAGCAGCTTAGGGATCGGGGGGAAAAATCAGCCCCAGCATTTT.

This clonotype was observed at least ten times. V is TRBV6-1 and J is TRBJ2-5; D is unresolved. There are 11 residues in the CDR3. Trimming pared 10 bases from V and 5 bases from J, leaving 11 bases between. Germline V gene data show CDR1 as MNHNS and CDR2 as SASEGT. The CDR3 bases are TGTGCCACAGCCCTGGGGGAGACCCAGTACTTC. As protein: CATALGETQYF.

The sample holds many counts of this clonotype. The gene calls are TRBV7-8 and TRBJ2-7; no clear D gene. Trimming removed 5 bases at V and 4 bases at J, with 15 bases between. This CDR3 has 14 amino acids. CDR1 SGHVS and CDR2 FQNEAQ come from the germline V gene. CDR3 in amino acids: CASSTSYVSYEQYF. CDR3 nucleotides: TGTGCCAGCAGCACGTCGTATGTAAGTTACGAGCAGTACTTC.

This clonotype has just one count. A read error may produce the germline difference seen at one junction end. The chain recombines TRBV19 with TRBJ1-1, with D possibly TRBD1 on 6 matching bases. Germline lookup yields CDR1 LNHDA and CDR2 SQIVND (reference sequence). This CDR3 is built from 14 residues. CDR3: CASTRGAGRTEALF. The CDR3 nucleotides are TGTGCCAGTACCCGGGGGGCAGGGCGCACTGAAGCTTTATTT.

This clonotype was recorded at least ten times. The chain has TRBV28 and TRBJ2-5, with 11 bases aligning to TRBD2. There are 15 residues in the CDR3. Germline CDR1 and CDR2: MDHEN and SYDVKM. Trimming at V came to 0 bases and at J to 3 bases, leaving 0 bases not matched to a gene. The CDR3 protein is CASSLWTSGEETQYF. CDR3 DNA sequence: TGTGCCAGCAGTTTATGGACTAGCGGGGAAGAGACCCAGTACTTC.

The chain carries TRBV28 and TRBJ1-2; 12 bases agree with TRBD1. V lost 5 bases to trimming and J lost 8 bases; unmatched junction nucleotides: 15. This CDR3 has 17 residues. Germline V gives CDR1 MDHEN, CDR2 SYDVKM. This CDR3 is CASSQLGTGGEVAGYTF. CDR3 coding DNA: TGTGCCAGCAGTCAACTCGGGACAGGGGGCGAAGTGGCCGGCTACACCTTC.

This clonotype was counted at least ten times. The rearrangement links TRBV10-3 to TRBJ1-3; 8 positions match TRBD1. This CDR3 comprises 16 residues. The germline V gene encodes CDR1 ENHRY and CDR2 SYGVKD. V shed 5 bases, J shed 0 bases, and the junction held 6 bases outside the gene matches. CDR3 in amino acids: CAISPAGTGSGNTIYF. In DNA form, the CDR3 reads TGTGCCATCAGTCCCGCGGGGACAGGCTCTGGAAACACCATATATTTT.

The rearrangement joins TRBV12-3 or TRBV12-4 to TRBJ1-5; 10 bases are shared with TRBD1. J lost 3 bases, V lost 5 bases, and 7 bases had no gene match. The CDR3 spans 16 residues. The chain's CDR3 is CASSRTGGDVNQPQHF. CDR3 nucleotides: TGTGCCAGCAGTAGGACAGGGGGTGATGTCAATCAGCCCCAGCATTTT.

The V gene is TRBV20-1, the J gene TRBJ2-1, with 7 bases that match TRBD2. J gave up 6 bases and V 6 bases, and 14 bases lay outside the gene matches. In germline, CDR1 is DFQATT, CDR2 SNEGSKA (reference sequence). CDR3 length: 15 amino acids. The CDR3 nucleotides are TGCAGTGCCCGGCCCCCCGGGAGGACGGGCAATGAGCAGTTCTTC. Translated: CSARPPGRTGNEQFF.

This clonotype was seen a single time. This likely stems from a read error, as it lies one base from a far larger clone. The rearrangement links TRBV12-3 or TRBV12-4 to TRBJ1-2; TRBD1 might be the D (6 bases). The CDR3 extends over 14 amino acids. Trimming shortened V by 5 bases and J by 2 bases, and 12 bases separated the two germline ends. CDR3 nucleotides: TGTGCCAGCAGTGAGGACAGCGAAAACTATGGCTACACCTTC. Translating gives CASSEDSENYGYTF.

This chain connects TRBV15 to TRBJ2-3; D is ambiguous. Trimming removed 3 bases at V and 6 bases at J, with 19 bases between. The V gene's germline CDR1 is LNHNV and CDR2 YYDKDF (reference sequence). The CDR3 spans 16 residues. The CDR3 DNA is TGTGCCACCAGCAGTGGTGGCGCCCTTACGAGGGATACGCAGTATTTT. Translating it yields CATSSGGALTRDTQYF.

This clonotype was observed many times. J is TRBJ1-1 and V is TRBV18; D not certain. Germline CDR1 reads KGHSH; CDR2 reads LQKENI. The CDR3 runs to 15 residues. V was trimmed by 0 bases and J by 3 bases, leaving 11 bases between them. The CDR3 loop is CASSPPTRSDTEAFF. The CDR3 coding sequence is TGTGCCAGCTCACCACCCACCCGTTCAGACACTGAAGCTTTCTTT.

This clonotype was observed a handful of times. No conserved phenylalanine or tryptophan ends this CDR3, so it is likely a read error. The chain links TRBV2 to TRBJ1-2; 8 nucleotides agree with TRBD1. The CDR3 is 14 amino acids. The V segment lost 6 bases and the J segment 0 bases; nucleotides outside the gene matches: 3. The V gene's germline CDR1 is SNHLY and CDR2 FYNNEI. The CDR3 DNA is TGTGCCAGCAGCCTACAGGGGGCTAACTATGGCTACACCTCC. Residues: CASSLQGANYGYTS.

About this clonotype: This may be a read error: a much more frequent sequence differs by one nucleotide. The chain employs TRBV7-2 and TRBJ2-7; possible D gene TRBD1, 5 bases. This CDR3 has 14 amino acids. Deletions cut 1 base from V and 3 bases from J, with 10 bases between. Germline-derived CDR1 and CDR2 are SGHTA and FQGNSA. CDR3 DNA: TGTGCCAGCAGCTTAGATCCAGGGTTCTACGAGCAGTACTTC. Protein product: CASSLDPGFYEQYF.

This clonotype was observed a single time. This chain connects TRBV12-3 or TRBV12-4 to TRBJ2-3; 7 nucleotides line up with TRBD2. The CDR3 spans 15 residues. Unmatched junction bases numbered 14, after V lost 4 bases and J lost 10 bases. DNA of the CDR3: TGTGCCAGCAGTTCGGGCGGGGAGGGCACATATTCGCAGTATTTT. Its translation is CASSSGGEGTYSQYF.

This clonotype was counted ten times or more. The chain is built from TRBV29-1 and TRBJ2-5; a weak D match, TRBD1 (5 bases). Germline V gives CDR1 SQVTM, CDR2 ANQGSEA. This CDR3 region has 12 residues. V lost 7 bases to trimming and J lost 9 bases, with 18 bases between them. CDR3: CSGSMDTRAQYF. Here the CDR3 DNA reads TGCAGCGGCTCCATGGACACCCGGGCCCAGTACTTC.

This clonotype came up a few times. The chain is built from TRBV9 and TRBJ1-4; no firm D call. The CDR3 is 13 residues long. Germline lookup yields CDR1 SGDLS and CDR2 YYNGEE. With 4 bases removed from V and 8 bases from J, the gap between germline ends came to 12 bases. The CDR3, as DNA: TGTGCCAGCAGCCCAGGAGGCAGGGAAAAACTGTTTTTT. The encoded protein is CASSPGGREKLFF.

This clonotype showed up many times. The chain recombines TRBV2 with TRBJ1-5; 9 positions match TRBD1. The CDR3 spans 14 residues. Losses at the gene ends were 3 bases for V and 6 bases for J; bases not matched to a gene: 3. Germline loops: CDR1 SNHLY, CDR2 FYNNEI. The CDR3 spells CASSDRQGGQPQHF. DNA of the CDR3: TGTGCCAGCAGTGATAGACAGGGGGGTCAGCCCCAGCATTTT.

The rearrangement uses TRBV6-1 and TRBJ1-1; TRBD1 is a possible D gene (6 bases). V shed 6 bases and J shed 4 bases, with 15 bases lying between them. The CDR3 length is 14 residues. Looked up from germline, CDR1 is MNHNS and CDR2 is SASEGT. CDR3 amino acids: CASSLGGQVTEAFF. The DNA for the CDR3 is TGTGCCAGCAGCCTGGGGGGGCAGGTCACTGAAGCTTTCTTT.

With respect to this clonotype: This may stem from a read error, because a much larger clone lies one nucleotide away. This chain uses TRBV7-9 with TRBJ2-3; perhaps TRBD1 as D (6 bases). Per the germline V gene, CDR1 is SEHNR and CDR2 is FQNEAQ (reference sequence). This CDR3 comprises 15 residues. The CDR3: CVSSSWMGATDTQYF. CDR3 coding DNA: TGTGTCAGCAGCTCCTGGATGGGGGCCACAGATACGCAGTATTTT.

The table lists this clonotype with many counts. The rearrangement uses TRBV2 and TRBJ2-3; D possibly corresponds to TRBD2 (6 bases). Germline V gene lookup returns CDR1 SNHLY and CDR2 FYNNEI. The germline V and J ends were trimmed by 3 bases and 11 bases, with 15 bases remaining between them. The length of the CDR3 is 13 residues. The CDR3 DNA reads TGTGCCAGCAGTGACGCCACTAGCAGTAGGCAGTATTTT. Its translation: CASSDATSSRQYF.

In its sample, this clonotype was seen a few times. The gene calls are TRBV9 and TRBJ2-7, with a tentative D call TRBD2 (5 bases). V lost 0 bases, J lost 5 bases, and 9 bases lay in between. Germline V gene sequence: CDR1 SGDLS, CDR2 YYNGEE. This CDR3 region has 13 residues. The CDR3 DNA is TGTGCCAGCAGCGTAGCGGGGTATAACGAGCAGTACTTC. This sequence encodes CASSVAGYNEQYF. Full variable domain (remainder filled in from reference TRBV9 and TRBJ2-7): DSGVTQTPKHLITATGQRVTLRCSPRSGDLSVYWYQQSLDQGLQFLIQYYNGEERAKGNILERFSAQQFPDLHSELNLSSLELGDSALYFCASSVAGYNEQYFGPGTRLTVT.

This clonotype was seen many times. This sequence joins TRBV5-1 and TRBJ1-1, with no clear D. With 4 bases removed from V and 7 bases from J, the gap between germline ends came to 8 bases. Germline CDR1 and CDR2: SGHRS and YFSETQ. The CDR3 spans 11 residues. The chain's CDR3 is CASSLRDEAFF. Here the CDR3 DNA reads TGCGCCAGCAGCCTTCGGGATGAAGCTTTCTTT.

The chain is built from TRBV11-3 and TRBJ2-7; 14 nucleotides align to TRBD2. CDR3 length: 15 residues. The V gene's germline CDR1 is SGHNT and CDR2 YENEEA. V was pared by 3 bases and J by 5 bases, with 3 bases of the junction left unmatched. The CDR3 DNA is TGTGCCAGCAGCTTGGGACTAGCGGGAGTCAACGAGCAGTACTTC. Translated: CASSLGLAGVNEQYF.

This clonotype was counted at least ten times. The gene calls are TRBV14 and TRBJ2-2, with 7 bases lining up with TRBD2. The CDR3 has 15 amino acids. J lost 4 bases, V lost 4 bases, and 6 bases had no gene match. CDR1 SGHDN and CDR2 FVKESK come from the germline V gene. CDR3 loop: CASSPTSGITGELFF. CDR3 DNA: TGTGCCAGCAGCCCGACGAGCGGGATCACCGGGGAGCTGTTTTTT.

This clonotype was detected many times. The chain is built from TRBV4-2 and TRBJ2-3; the D gene is possibly TRBD2 (5 bases). V shed 0 bases and J shed 1 base, with 11 bases lying between them. This CDR3 is 16 amino acids long. Germline V gene data show CDR1 as LGHNA and CDR2 as YNFKEQ. CDR3: CASSQDLAKGTDTQYF. The CDR3 region has the DNA TGTGCCAGCAGCCAAGATCTAGCTAAAGGCACAGATACGCAGTATTTT.